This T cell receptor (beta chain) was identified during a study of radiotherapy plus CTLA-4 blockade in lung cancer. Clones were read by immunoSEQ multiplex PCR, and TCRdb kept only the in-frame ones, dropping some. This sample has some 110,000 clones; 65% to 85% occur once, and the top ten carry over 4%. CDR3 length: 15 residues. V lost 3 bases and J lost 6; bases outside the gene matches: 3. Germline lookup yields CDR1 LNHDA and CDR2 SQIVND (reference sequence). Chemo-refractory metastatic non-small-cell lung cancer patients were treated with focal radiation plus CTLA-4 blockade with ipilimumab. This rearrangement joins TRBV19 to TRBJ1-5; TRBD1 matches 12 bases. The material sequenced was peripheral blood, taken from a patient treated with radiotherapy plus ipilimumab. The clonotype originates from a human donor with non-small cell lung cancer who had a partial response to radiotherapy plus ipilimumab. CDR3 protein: CASSMGTGGGQPQHF. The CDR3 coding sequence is TGTGCCAGTAGTATGGGGACAGGGGGCGGTCAGCCCCAGCATTTT.